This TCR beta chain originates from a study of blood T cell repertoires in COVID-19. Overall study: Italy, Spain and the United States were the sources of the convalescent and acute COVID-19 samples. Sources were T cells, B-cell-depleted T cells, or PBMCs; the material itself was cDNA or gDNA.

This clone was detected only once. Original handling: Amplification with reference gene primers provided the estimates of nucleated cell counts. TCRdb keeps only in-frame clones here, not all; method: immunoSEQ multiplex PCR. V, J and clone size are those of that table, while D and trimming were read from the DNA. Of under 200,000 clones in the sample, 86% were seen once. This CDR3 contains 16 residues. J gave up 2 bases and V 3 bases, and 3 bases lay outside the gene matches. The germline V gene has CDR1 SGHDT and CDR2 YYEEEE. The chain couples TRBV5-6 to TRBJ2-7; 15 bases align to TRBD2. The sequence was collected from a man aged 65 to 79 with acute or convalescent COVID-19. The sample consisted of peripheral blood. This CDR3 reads CASSWGLAGGTYEQYF. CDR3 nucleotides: TGTGCCAGCAGCTGGGGACTAGCGGGAGGTACCTACGAGCAGTACTTC.